This T cell receptor (beta chain) was recovered during a study of OX40 agonist ivuxolimab in advanced cancers. Study-level background: The patients' treatment was ivuxolimab, an agonistic anti-OX40 (CD134) antibody. Every 2 weeks, ivuxolimab was infused into the patients intravenously at between 0.01 and 10 mg/kg.

V shed 4 bases, J shed 6 bases, and the junction held 9 bases outside the gene matches. The germline CDR1 and CDR2 sequences are LNHDA and SQIVND (reference sequence). This CDR3 region has 16 residues. Measured with immunoSEQ multiplex PCR; TCRdb has only the in-frame clones, and not every one. Of approximately 19,000 clones listed, over 60% were seen once; the top ten hold about 15%. The chain is built from TRBV19 and TRBJ2-3; 11 positions agree with TRBD2. The TCR sequence derives from an adult with an advanced solid tumor such as melanoma, head and neck, liver or kidney cancer. Sequencing used CD4+ or CD8+ T cells sorted from blood, obtained in a trial of the OX40 agonist ivuxolimab. The CDR3: CASSTNSGRAEDTQYF. In DNA form, the CDR3 reads TGTGCCAGTAGTACCAATAGCGGGAGGGCCGAGGATACGCAGTATTTT.